The rows below give T cell receptor beta chains drawn from one sample of a study of cytomegalovirus exposure and HLA in healthy donors. The assay was immunoSEQ multiplex PCR, and TCRdb's table has in-frame clones only and misses some. The repertoire has 140,000 to 150,000 clones, almost 80% of them found once; the top ten carry 6.5% to 8%. The specimen was PBMCs. These receptors all come from a woman aged 40 to 50 in good health and CMV-seropositive. CDR3s include the opening cysteine and the closing phenylalanine or tryptophan. The order of the fields is V gene, clone size, CDR3 protein. Clone size is not always given. Where it is, it says once, few, many or a class for expanded clones.

TRBV5-1 few CASSGTENYGYTF
TRBV19 - CASSIAGGPRNEQFF
TRBV11-2 few CASSPSRGLQEQETQYF
TRBV5-1 - CASSLTGDAGAFF
TRBV6-1 - CASSEQQGAEKLFF
TRBV27 - CASRASGTGSTEQYF
TRBV10-3 - CAISDGGGSTDTQYF
TRBV6-5 - CASSFDRHYSNQPQHF
TRBV6-1 - CASSDGGNVPDTQYF
TRBV4-1 once CASSQDRPSGEQFF
TRBV18 - CASSPTQGLNTEAFF
TRBV4-1 - CASSQDRMTDKAFF
TRBV7-2 - CASSLGGTVSTDTQYF
TRBV6-5 - CASAWGGGNSPLHF
TRBV6-6 - CASSGLGQGGHEQYF
TRBV5-4 - CASSLGGGGTPNTEAFF
TRBV6-1 - CASSTQGNYGYTF
TRBV13 - CASSLQGQGANYGYTF
TRBV19 - CASSIGAGGPGDTQYF
TRBV7-6 - CASSSGLVSAEQYF
TRBV2 once CASSATGEQPQHF
TRBV10-3 - CASSADRGGYEQYF
TRBV5-4 few CASSLEGGPPHF
TRBV25-1 - CASSEIGGTGGGYTF
TRBV30 - CAWSVGAGYGYEQYF
TRBV5-1 - CARTPGLGAPYEQYF
TRBV18 - CASASSGGADEQFF
TRBV9 - CASSVEQGQQETQYF
TRBV30 few CAWSGSPPDTQYF
TRBV27 - CASARLATYNEQFF
TRBV9 few CASSVTGNTEAFF
TRBV2 - CASSVTSGQYSYNEQFF
TRBV28 - CASSFYIGDNEKLFF
TRBV29-1 few CSVEDMGTSGGGQFF
TRBV5-1 - CASSPINRGGTGELFF
TRBV11-3 - CASSLVRGASYEQYF
TRBV5-1 - CASFFPGAQETQYF
TRBV5-6 - CASRGAGVGYGYTF
TRBV2 - CASSARGQGGTEAFF
TRBV27 once CASSRRSSSYEQYF